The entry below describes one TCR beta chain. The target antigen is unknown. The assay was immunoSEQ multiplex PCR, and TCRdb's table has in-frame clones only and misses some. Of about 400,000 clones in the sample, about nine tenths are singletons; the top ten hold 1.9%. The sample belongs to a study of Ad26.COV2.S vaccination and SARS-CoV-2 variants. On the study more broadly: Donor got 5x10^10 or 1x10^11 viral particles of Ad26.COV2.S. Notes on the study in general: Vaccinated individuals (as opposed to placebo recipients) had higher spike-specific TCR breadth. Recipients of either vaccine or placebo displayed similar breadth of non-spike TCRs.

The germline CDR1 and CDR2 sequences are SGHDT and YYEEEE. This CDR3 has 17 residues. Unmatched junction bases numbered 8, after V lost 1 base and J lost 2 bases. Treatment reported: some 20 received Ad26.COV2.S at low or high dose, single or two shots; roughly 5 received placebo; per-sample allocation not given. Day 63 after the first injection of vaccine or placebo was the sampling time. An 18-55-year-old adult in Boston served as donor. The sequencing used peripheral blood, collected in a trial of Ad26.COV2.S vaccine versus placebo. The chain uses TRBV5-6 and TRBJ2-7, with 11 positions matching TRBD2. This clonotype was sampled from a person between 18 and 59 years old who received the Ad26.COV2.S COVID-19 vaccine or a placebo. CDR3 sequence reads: CASSLIPLAGGPYEQYF. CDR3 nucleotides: TGTGCCAGCAGCTTGATTCCGCTAGCGGGAGGCCCCTACGAGCAGTACTTC.